Described below is a single T cell receptor beta chain sequence and its context. Its antigen remains undetermined. One base away there is no much larger clone; base qualities are not given. This entry comes from a study of shared clonotypes between healthy human individuals (TCRdb year 2020). Turning to the overall study: A couple of women and a few men aged 18 to 49 years were included in the cohort. Different laboratories and diverse techniques were used to prepare libraries and sequence TCR repertoires, to increase sequencing depth and limit assay-specific biases. The study deeply sequenced blood TCR repertoires of several healthy adults to estimate repertoire size and the extent of clonotype sharing between individuals. Per donor, leukapheresis produced somewhere between about 0.94 and 9 billion PBMCs. Paper-wide results and their limitations: Only blood was sampled, and tissue TCR repertoires likely differ from those in blood. Because the study included a small number of donors, the genetic and exposure-history diversity represented was limited. Pairwise subsampling led to the expectation that sequencing depth would affect the degree of clonotype sharing among donors.

Healthy HIV-negative adults with no recently reported acute infections or vaccinations were included as donors. Only Caucasian adults living in Nashville, Tennessee, USA were represented among the donors. In the unsorted samples, 85 million to 100 million PBMCs were counted, and genomic DNA was extracted using the QIAamp DNA Blood Mini kit. After blood collection by leukapheresis, PBMCs were isolated using Ficoll-Histopaque density gradient centrifugation and then cryopreserved in the vapor phase of liquid nitrogen. Using the deep immunoSEQ assay, TCR CDR3 regions were amplified from genomic DNA by multiplex PCR. For each cell subset, the extracted genomic DNA was distributed evenly across all wells of several immunoSEQ 96-well plates, and each plate served as one replicate. For unsorted PBMC, each replicate PCR was loaded with 300 to 350 ng genomic DNA, equivalent to about 30,000 T cell genomes. Ten immunoSEQ deep assay plates were used to sequence unsorted PBMC genomic DNA. Purified libraries were quantified with a Qubit 3.0 fluorometer, sized on a Bioanalyzer 2100, and re-quantified with the KAPA Library Quantification kit. Every immunoSEQ 96-well plate was sequenced on a dedicated single-read 150-cycle Illumina NextSeq 550 flow cell. The original methods were these. Because only junctional sequences without quality scores were contained in the immunoSEQ output, filtering matching that applied to full-length reads could not be performed. Sequences were annotated with PyIR, a Python wrapper for IgBLAST v1.9, and V/J genes and CDR3 were assigned using IMGT germline references. Any read was removed if the V/J assignment was weak (E-value above 1e-6), the CDR3 was missing, or the read contained stop codons, out-of-frame junctions, or ambiguous translated residues. V3J clonotypes were defined as sequences sharing an identical inferred V gene, J gene, and CDR3 amino acid sequence. Percentage overlap between repertoires was computed as shared unique clonotypes divided by the size of the smaller repertoire. RTK rarefaction, the Chao1 estimator, and Recon v2.1 estimates of unobserved clonotypes were used to assess repertoire richness. TCRdb obtained this table from immuneACCESS and retained in-frame rearrangements with V and J assigned. These tables miss some clones; where compared with another copy, unresolved V genes account for less than half of the shortfall, and the remainder is unexplained. D and trimming come from the DNA, and the V and J calls and clone size come from that table. In this sample the table shows fewer than 650,000 clones, about 79% of which occur a single time. Around 13% of the sample belongs to the ten largest clones.

This clonotype was sampled from a woman aged 35 to 49 in good health. Some clones in this sample may be carry-over from other donors' samples. Sequences were obtained from PBMCs.

The CDR3 reads CASSPRPSGRMDEQYF. The bases are TGTGCCAGCAGCCCCCGCCCTAGCGGGAGAATGGACGAGCAGTACTTC. This sequence uses TRBV9 and TRBJ2-7, with 10 junctional bases fitting TRBD2. Per the germline V gene, SGDLS is the CDR1 and YYNGEE is the CDR2. Trimming removed 4 bases from V and 5 bases from J; the gene matches leave 12 bases unexplained. There are 16 amino acids in the CDR3, from cysteine to phenylalanine inclusive. Of the read, only the CDR3 DNA is kept; its 48 bases are in frame from base 1. Joined to the reference TRBV9 and TRBJ2-7 proteins, this CDR3 gives the full variable domain: DSGVTQTPKHLITATGQRVTLRCSPRSGDLSVYWYQQSLDQGLQFLIQYYNGEERAKGNILERFSAQQFPDLHSELNLSSLELGDSALYFCASSPRPSGRMDEQYFGPGTRLTVT.